The T cell receptor beta chain under discussion was sequenced for a study of shared clonotypes between healthy human individuals. Study-wide points: Clonotype sharing levels among donors were expected to vary with sequencing depth.

Germline CDR1 reads SGHNT; CDR2 reads YYREEE (reference sequence). The CDR3 runs to 14 residues. With V trimmed by 2 bases and J by 4 bases, 5 bases remained unmatched. In regard to this clone: Its antigen is currently unknown.

The assay ran at deep level. Using immunoSEQ multiplex PCR, the repertoire was profiled, and TCRdb retains in-frame clones only, with some absent. This sample has roughly 1,800,000 clones; about 95% occur once, and the top ten carry roughly 1%. Positively selected for CCR7, the CD45RO-negative cells used as naive CD8 cells excluded terminally differentiated effector memory CD45RA+ cells. Recent vaccinations or acute infections were absent in the healthy HIV-negative adult donors. This chain uses TRBV5-4 with TRBJ2-5; TRBD2 matches at 7 bases. The receptor's source is a young man in good health. The sample comprised naive CD8+ T cells sorted from blood. CDR3 nucleotide sequence: TGTGCCAGCAGCTTAGCTTGGGGGGGAGAGACCCAGTACTTC. Translation: CASSLAWGGETQYF.